Below, one TCR beta chain is given with its context. This clone's antigen is unknown. It has no much larger one-base neighbor in the sample; base qualities were not kept. Donors were healthy HIV-negative adults with no recently reported acute infections or vaccinations. Every donor was a Caucasian adult living in Nashville, Tennessee, USA. For unsorted samples, about 87 million PBMCs were counted, and genomic DNA was extracted using the QIAamp DNA Blood Mini kit. Blood was collected by leukapheresis, and PBMCs were isolated by Ficoll-Histopaque density gradient centrifugation and then cryopreserved in liquid nitrogen vapor phase. This sample stems from a study of shared clonotypes between healthy human individuals (dated by TCRdb to about 2020). Broadly, across the study: A couple of women and three men aged 18 to 49 years were included in the cohort. To estimate repertoire size and how much clonotypes are shared between individuals, the study performed deep sequencing of blood TCR repertoires from roughly five healthy adults. Libraries were prepared and TCR repertoires were sequenced by different laboratories using diverse techniques, in order to increase sequencing depth and limit assay-specific biases. Leukapheresis yielded between about 0.9 and 9.5 billion PBMCs per donor. The paper as a whole reports these results and caveats: Sampling was restricted to blood, and TCR repertoires in tissues likely differ from the TCR repertoires found in blood. The genetic and exposure-history diversity represented was limited by the small number of donors. Pairwise subsampling led to the expectation that sequencing depth would affect the degree of clonotype sharing among donors.

Using the deep immunoSEQ assay, TCR CDR3 regions were amplified from genomic DNA by multiplex PCR. Extracted genomic DNA from each cell subset was distributed evenly across all wells of several immunoSEQ 96-well plates, and each plate was treated as a replicate. For unsorted PBMC, about 300 ng genomic DNA, equal to 30,000 or so T cell genomes, was loaded into each replicate PCR. Unsorted PBMC genomic DNA was sequenced across ten immunoSEQ deep assay plates. The purified libraries were quantified using a Qubit 3.0 fluorometer, sized with a Bioanalyzer 2100, and then quantified again using the KAPA Library Quantification kit. Every immunoSEQ 96-well plate was sequenced on a dedicated single-read 150-cycle Illumina NextSeq 550 flow cell. In the original analysis: Because only junctional sequences without quality scores were contained in the immunoSEQ output, filtering matching that applied to full-length reads could not be performed. Sequences were annotated with PyIR, a Python wrapper for IgBLAST v1.9, and V/J genes and CDR3 were assigned using IMGT germline references. Reads with weak V/J assignments (E-value above 1e-6), missing CDR3, stop codons, out-of-frame junctions, or ambiguous translated residues were removed. V3J clonotypes were defined as sequences sharing the same inferred V gene, J gene, and CDR3 amino acid sequence. To compute the percentage overlap between repertoires, the number of shared unique clonotypes was divided by the size of the smaller repertoire. Three approaches were used to assess repertoire richness: RTK rarefaction, the Chao1 estimator, and Recon v2.1 estimates of unobserved clonotypes. TCRdb took this table from immuneACCESS and kept in-frame rearrangements with V and J called. Such tables lack part of the clones; where checked against another copy, unresolved V genes explain under half of the gap, and the rest is unexplained. V and J calls plus clone size are reproduced from that table; the DNA served to infer D and trimming. Here the sample has around 510,000 clones; around three quarters occur a single time. About 12% of the sample rests with the top ten.

Sequences MNHNS (CDR1) and SASEGT (CDR2) are obtained from the germline V gene. The CDR3 sequence holds 13 residues, the cysteine and phenylalanine included. Just the 39-base CDR3 DNA is kept, in frame starting at base 1. At the junction V is shortened by 3 bases and J by 3 bases, with 9 bases in between. The source material was PBMCs. This receptor chain uses TRBV6-1 and TRBJ2-7; possibly the D gene is TRBD2, per 6 matching bases. The receptor's source is a woman between 40 and 50 years old in good health. Some clones in this sample may be carry-over from other donors' samples. The CDR3 protein sequence reads: CASSEGTFYEQYF. Read as DNA, the sequence is TGTGCCAGCAGTGAGGGGACTTTCTACGAGCAGTACTTC.